This TCR beta chain was profiled in a study of siplizumab effects on memory and regulatory T cells. For this clone: Antigen: not known.

The CDR3 is 16 amino acids. The ends lost 0 bases at V and 5 bases at J; junction bases unmatched: 7. Germline V gives CDR1 WNHNN, CDR2 SYGVQD (reference sequence). Study results and caveats: Alloreactive sequences that could be traced to unstimulated CD4+ memory cells showed a significant reduction under siplizumab. Mappable alloreactive CD4+ clones came from Treg cells almost 70% of the time on average with siplizumab, against approximately 26% in controls. Assignment to unstimulated subsets succeeded for only a minor fraction of the alloreactive clones.

TCR templates numbering 90,000 to 100,000 were assayed per sample. Sequencing was performed with immunoSEQ multiplex PCR; in TCRdb, only in-frame clones are kept and a portion is missing. This table has roughly 120,000 clones, roughly 94% appearing once. This receptor was taken from a human donor in good health. The source material was non-Treg CD4+ T cells sorted from blood. This chain connects TRBV10-1 to TRBJ1-1; 9 bases align to TRBD1. This CDR3 is CASSESRGQGTTEAFF. The CDR3 DNA reads as TGCGCCAGCAGTGAGTCGAGGGGACAGGGAACGACTGAAGCTTTCTTT.